The 16 T cell receptor beta chains listed next were all sequenced from one sample in a study of T cells in Graves' hyperthyroidism and ophthalmopathy. Researchers took RNA transcripts and amplified the TCR beta CDR3 regions from them. The TCR CDR3 was amplified in a first-round RT-PCR using the HTBI primer set. TCRdb analysed the multiplex PCR reads with MiXCR anew, one entry per CDR3 protein. The sample includes around 530,000 distinct CDR3 sequences, 15% to 20% of them seen just once. The sequenced material came from blood. The receptors shown here come from a woman aged 18-29 years with Graves' ophthalmopathy.

This clonotype has just a few counts. A much larger clone is a single base away; this may be a read error. The CDR3 coding sequence is TGTGCCAGCAGTCCCCTAGGGAGGAACACCGGGGAGCTGCTTTTT. Its translation: CASSPLGRNTGELLF. The V and J genes are TRBV28 and TRBJ2-2; maybe TRBD2 (6 bases). The germline V gene has CDR1 MDHEN and CDR2 SYDVKM. This CDR3 comprises 15 residues.

J is TRBJ2-7 and V is TRBV6-2 or TRBV6-3, with no clear D. Germline V gives CDR1 MNHEY, CDR2 SVGEGT. V lost 6 bases and J lost 2, with 11 bases in between. This CDR3 contains 13 residues. For the CDR3, the DNA is TGTGCCAGCAGCATGACGGCCCCCTACGAGCAGTACTTC. Its protein is CASSMTAPYEQYF.

This clonotype was picked up a small number of times. The chain combines TRBV25-1 with TRBJ1-1; D gene ambiguous. The ends were cut back, 6 bases at V and 7 bases at J, with 15 bases in the middle. Germline-derived CDR1 and CDR2 are MGHDK and SYGVNS. CDR3 size: 13 residues. This CDR3 is CASSSGSSIEAFF. The CDR3 region has the DNA TGTGCCAGCAGCTCCGGGAGCTCCATTGAAGCTTTCTTT.

Ten or more counts support this clonotype. The genes are TRBV18 and TRBJ2-1; TRBD1 might be the D (6 bases). The CDR3 runs 15 residues. Trimming pared 3 bases from V and 0 bases from J, leaving 9 bases between. Per the germline V gene, CDR1 is KGHSH and CDR2 is LQKENI. The CDR3 nucleotides read TGTGCCAGCTCACCCCGGGACAACTCCTACAATGAGCAGTTCTTC. Translated, it gives CASSPRDNSYNEQFF.

This clonotype was detected a few times. The junction differs from germline at one of its ends, possibly a read error. The rearrangement joins TRBV6-1 to TRBJ2-1; unclear D gene. Germline V gives CDR1 MNHNS, CDR2 SASEGT. The CDR3 consists of 8 residues. For the CDR3, the DNA is TGCAAACACAATGAGCAGTTCTTC. The encoded protein is CKHNEQFF.

In its sample, this clonotype was seen many times. This chain joins TRBV27 and TRBJ2-7; D perhaps matches TRBD1 (5 bases). Germline CDR1 reads MNHEY; CDR2 reads SMNVEV (reference sequence). There are 14 residues in the CDR3. V dropped 5 bases and J dropped 0 bases, with 11 bases sitting between them. In nucleotides, the CDR3 is TGTGCCAGCAGTAGCAGACAGTACTCCTACGAGCAGTACTTC. Its protein is CASSSRQYSYEQYF.

This clonotype showed up many times. The V gene is TRBV7-8, the J gene TRBJ2-7; 10 bases map to TRBD2. The V gene end was trimmed by 1 base and the J gene end by 0 bases; junction bases not matched to a gene: 3. The CDR3 is 16 amino acids. Germline CDR1 is SGHVS and CDR2 is FQNEAQ. This CDR3 is CASSLVGTSDSYEQYF. Written as DNA, the CDR3 is TGTGCCAGCAGCTTAGTAGGGACTAGCGACTCCTACGAGCAGTACTTC.

This clonotype was counted only a few times. The V call is TRBV30, the J call TRBJ1-1, with 12 nucleotides matching TRBD1. J gave up 5 bases and V 5 bases, and 9 bases lay outside the gene matches. From germline, CDR1 is GTSNPN and CDR2 SVGIG (reference sequence). The CDR3 is 15 residues long. As DNA, the CDR3 is TGTGCCTGGGGGAGGGGGGGACAGGGGGCGACTGAAGCTTTCTTT. Protein sequence: CAWGRGGQGATEAFF.

The V gene is TRBV5-4, the J gene TRBJ2-7; TRBD1 might be the D (6 bases). Looked up from germline, CDR1 is SGHNT and CDR2 is YYREEE (reference sequence). Trimming left V 0 bases short and J 6 bases short, with 10 bases between. The length of the CDR3 is 13 residues. DNA for the CDR3: TGTGCCAGCAGCTTGGAACAGGGAAGCGAGCAGTACTTC. Translating it yields CASSLEQGSEQYF. The full variable domain, completed using reference TRBV5-4 and TRBJ2-7, is ETGVTQSPTHLIKTRGQQVTLRCSSQSGHNTVSWYQQALGQGPQFIFQYYREEENGRGNFPPRFSGLQFPNYSSELNVNALELDDSALYLCASSLEQGSEQYFGPGTRLTVT.

This clonotype was seen a handful of times. A read error may explain this, as a much larger clone is one base away. The chain uses TRBV30 and TRBJ2-3, with TRBD1 as a possible D gene (5 bases). The CDR3 has 13 residues. CDR1 GTSNPN and CDR2 SVGIG come from the germline V gene (reference sequence). The CDR3 DNA follows: TGTGCCTGGACCAGGGATCCCACAGGTACGCAGTATTTT. Its protein product is CAWTRDPTGTQYF.

In its sample, this clonotype was seen a few times. This chain joins TRBV5-5 and TRBJ1-2; D is undetermined. There are 13 residues in the CDR3. Germline V lookup: CDR1 SGHKS, CDR2 YYEKEE (reference sequence). The V gene lost 3 bases and the J gene lost 6 bases, with 12 bases spanning the gap. CDR3 amino acids: CASSYDTFNGYTF. CDR3 nucleotides: TGTGCCAGCAGCTATGACACGTTTAATGGCTACACCTTC.

The chain carries TRBV30 and TRBJ2-1; D uncertain. The CDR3 sequence is 11 residues long. V was shortened by 3 bases and J by 4 bases, with 4 bases between the two germline ends. CDR1 is GTSNPN and CDR2 is SVGIG in the germline V gene (reference sequence). The DNA of the CDR3 is TGTGCCTGGAGCAGATACAATGAGCAGTTCTTC. Its protein is CAWSRYNEQFF.

This clonotype was counted a few times. A read error is possible here, since a much larger clone lies one base away. V is TRBV7-9 and J is TRBJ2-4, with a weak D call TRBD2 (6 bases). V lost 5 bases and J 1 base, leaving 12 bases between the germline ends. The CDR3 consists of 15 residues. From germline, CDR1 is SEHNR and CDR2 FQNEAQ (reference sequence). This CDR3 reads CASSAAEGAKNIQYF. DNA for the CDR3: TGTGCCAGCAGCGCAGCGGAGGGTGCCAAAAACATTCAGTACTTC.

This clonotype came up many times. The chain uses TRBV7-8 and TRBJ2-5, with 12 bases aligning to TRBD2. V was pared by 2 bases and J by 5 bases, with 6 bases of the junction left unmatched. CDR1 and CDR2 from the germline V gene are SGHVS and FQNEAQ. The CDR3 is 16 residues long. Here the CDR3 reads CASSLTSGGLEETQYF. For the CDR3, the DNA is TGTGCCAGCAGCTTAACTAGCGGGGGGTTGGAGGAGACCCAGTACTTC.

This clonotype appeared many times. V is TRBV7-2 and J is TRBJ1-5; tentatively, D is TRBD1 (5 bases). V was pared by 0 bases and J by 5 bases, with 11 bases between. Germline values: CDR1 SGHTA, CDR2 FQGNSA. The CDR3 totals 15 residues. The CDR3 reads CASSLAGREDQPQHF. The CDR3 DNA is TGTGCCAGCAGCTTAGCTGGCAGGGAGGATCAGCCCCAGCATTTT.

This clonotype was picked up many times. This chain joins TRBV6-8 and TRBJ1-5; no clear D gene. Germline V gives CDR1 MNHGY, CDR2 SAAAGT. The CDR3 runs to 13 residues. V gave up 0 bases and J gave up 6 bases, with 6 bases separating them. DNA for the CDR3: TGTGCCAGCAGTTACTCGAGAGCTCAGCCCCAGCATTTT. It is translated as CASSYSRAQPQHF.